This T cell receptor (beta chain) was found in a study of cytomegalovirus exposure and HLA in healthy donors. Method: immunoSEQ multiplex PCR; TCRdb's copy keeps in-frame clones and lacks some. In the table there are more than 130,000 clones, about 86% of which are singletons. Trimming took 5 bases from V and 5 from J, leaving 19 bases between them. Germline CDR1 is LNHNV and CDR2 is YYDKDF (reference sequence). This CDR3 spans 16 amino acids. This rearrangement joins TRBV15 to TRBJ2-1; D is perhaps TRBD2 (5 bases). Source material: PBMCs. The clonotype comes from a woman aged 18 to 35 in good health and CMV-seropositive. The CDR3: CATSRVSVRPNNEQFF. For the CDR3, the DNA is TGTGCCACCAGCCGGGTTAGCGTAAGACCTAACAATGAGCAGTTCTTC.